The 2 T cell receptor beta chains below were found in one sample sequenced in a study of blood T cell repertoires in COVID-19. Some clones are missing from TCRdb's copy, which holds only in-frame ones; the method was immunoSEQ multiplex PCR. The table records 210,000 or so clones, about four fifths of them present only once. Sequenced input: peripheral blood. Receptors originate from a woman of 80 years or more with COVID-19, enrolled during active disease.

The chain couples TRBV9 to TRBJ1-4; D remains unclear. With 4 bases removed from V and 7 bases from J, the gap between germline ends came to 23 bases. The CDR3 length is 17 residues. Germline-derived CDR1 and CDR2 are SGDLS and YYNGEE. The DNA of the CDR3 is TGTGCCAGCAGCCCAGAGGGCCTTACAAAGGTTGGTGAAAAACTGTTTTTT. This codes for CASSPEGLTKVGEKLFF. The entire variable domain, with the rest obtained from reference TRBV9 and TRBJ1-4, is as follows: DSGVTQTPKHLITATGQRVTLRCSPRSGDLSVYWYQQSLDQGLQFLIQYYNGEERAKGNILERFSAQQFPDLHSELNLSSLELGDSALYFCASSPEGLTKVGEKLFFGSGTQLSVL.

The chain joins TRBV19 to TRBJ2-1; TRBD2 agrees at 11 bases. The CDR3 runs 15 residues. V dropped 4 bases and J dropped 6; count of bases not matched to a gene: 5. Looked up from germline, CDR1 is LNHDA and CDR2 is SQIVND (reference sequence). CDR3 protein: CASSNSGGAGNEQFF. CDR3 nucleotides: TGTGCCAGTAGTAATAGCGGGGGGGCGGGCAATGAGCAGTTCTTC. Together with reference TRBV19 and TRBJ2-1, the CDR3 gives the full variable domain: DGGITQSPKYLFRKEGQNVTLSCEQNLNHDAMYWYRQDPGQGLRLIYYSQIVNDFQKGDIAEGYSVSREKKESFPLTVTSAQKNPTAFYLCASSNSGGAGNEQFFGPGTRLTVL.